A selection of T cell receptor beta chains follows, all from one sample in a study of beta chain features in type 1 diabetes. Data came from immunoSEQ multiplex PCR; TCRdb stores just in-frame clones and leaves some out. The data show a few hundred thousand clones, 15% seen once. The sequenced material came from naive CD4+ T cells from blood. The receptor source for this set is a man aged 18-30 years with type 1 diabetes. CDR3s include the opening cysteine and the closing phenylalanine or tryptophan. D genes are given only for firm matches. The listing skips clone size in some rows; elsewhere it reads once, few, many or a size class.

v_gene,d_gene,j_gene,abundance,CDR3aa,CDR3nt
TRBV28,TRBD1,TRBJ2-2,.,CASGQANTGELFF,TGTGCCAGCGGACAGGCGAACACCGGGGAGCTGTTTTTT
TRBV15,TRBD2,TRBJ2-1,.,CATSRGNSGGAGNEQFF,TGTGCCACCAGCAGAGGCAACAGCGGGGGGGCCGGCAATGAGCAGTTCTTC
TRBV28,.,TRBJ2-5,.,CASSLIAAETQYF,TGTGCCAGCTCCTTGATAGCGGCAGAGACCCAGTACTTC
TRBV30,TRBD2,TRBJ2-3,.,CARTSGTDTQYF,TGTGCCCGGACTAGCGGCACAGATACGCAGTATTTT
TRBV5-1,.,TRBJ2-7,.,CASSKGHIYEQYF,TGCGCCAGCAGCAAAGGACACATCTACGAGCAGTACTTC
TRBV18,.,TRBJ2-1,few,CASSQIQGVNEQFF,TGTGCCAGCTCACAAATACAAGGGGTCAATGAGCAGTTCTTC
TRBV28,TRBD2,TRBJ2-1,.,CASSLTSGRAGEQFF,TGTGCCAGCAGCCTGACTAGCGGGAGGGCTGGTGAGCAGTTCTTC
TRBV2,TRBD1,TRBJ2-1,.,CASGDRTNEQFF,TGTGCCAGTGGGGACAGGACCAATGAGCAGTTCTTC
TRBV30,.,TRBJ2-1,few,CAWSVLVGQFF,TGTGCCTGGAGTGTTCTAGTGGGGCAGTTCTTC
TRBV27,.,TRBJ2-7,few,CASSPPFGEQYF,TGTGCCAGCAGTCCTCCCTTCGGCGAGCAGTACTTC
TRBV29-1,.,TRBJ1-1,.,CSAFLDTEAFF,TGCAGCGCCTTCCTCGACACTGAAGCTTTCTTT
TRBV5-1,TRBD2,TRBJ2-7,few,CASSLTSGSYEQYF,TGCGCCAGCAGCTTGACTAGCGGATCCTACGAGCAGTACTTC
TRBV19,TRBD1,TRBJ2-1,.,CASSSETGSYNEQFF,TGTGCCAGTAGTTCAGAGACAGGGTCGTACAACGAGCAGTTCTTC
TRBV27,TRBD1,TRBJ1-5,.,CASSLTGTGDQPQHF,TGTGCCAGCAGTCTCACTGGGACAGGGGATCAGCCCCAGCATTTT
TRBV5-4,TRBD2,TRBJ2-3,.,CASSRGLAGPTDTQYF,TGTGCCAGCAGTCGGGGACTAGCGGGGCCCACAGATACGCAGTATTTT
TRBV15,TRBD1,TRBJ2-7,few,CATRRDRVIDEQYF,TGTGCCACGCGTAGGGACAGAGTGATTGACGAGCAGTACTTC
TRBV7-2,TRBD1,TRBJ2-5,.,CASSFQGAETQYF,TGTGCCAGCAGCTTTCAGGGGGCGGAGACCCAGTACTTC
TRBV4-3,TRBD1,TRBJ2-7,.,CASSQLLGDSAYEQYF,TGCGCCAGCAGCCAACTCCTGGGGGACAGTGCCTACGAGCAGTACTTC
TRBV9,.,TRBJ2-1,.,CASSGGTLNEQFF,TGTGCCAGCAGCGGCGGGACTCTCAATGAGCAGTTCTTC
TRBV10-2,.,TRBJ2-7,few,CASSEKPVVREQYF,TGCGCCAGCAGTGAGAAGCCCGTTGTGCGGGAGCAGTACTTC
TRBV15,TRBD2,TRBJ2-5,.,CATSSGRAGYQETQYF,TGTGCCACCAGCAGTGGGAGGGCGGGTTACCAAGAGACCCAGTACTTC
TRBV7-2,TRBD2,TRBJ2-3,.,CASSFMVWGREDTDTQYF,TGTGCCAGCAGCTTTATGGTTTGGGGCCGGGAGGACACAGATACGCAGTATTTT
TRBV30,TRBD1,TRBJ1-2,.,CAWSHGQGGGYTF,TGTGCCTGGAGTCACGGACAGGGAGGTGGCTACACCTTC
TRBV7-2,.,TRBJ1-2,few,CASSFDRNYGYTF,TGTGCCAGCAGCTTCGACAGAAACTATGGCTACACCTTC
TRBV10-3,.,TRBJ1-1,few,CAISTGPTEAFF,TGTGCCATCAGTACAGGGCCCACTGAAGCTTTCTTT
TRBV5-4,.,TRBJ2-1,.,CASSPPTPSSYNEQFF,TGTGCCAGCAGCCCCCCCACGCCGAGCTCCTACAATGAGCAGTTCTTC
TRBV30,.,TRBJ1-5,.,CAWSRQINNQPQHF,TGTGCCTGGAGCCGACAGATTAACAATCAGCCCCAGCATTTT
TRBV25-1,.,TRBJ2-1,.,CASSGRGGSSRSDNEQFF,TGTGCCAGCAGCGGGCGAGGAGGGTCCTCTCGGTCCGACAATGAGCAGTTCTTC
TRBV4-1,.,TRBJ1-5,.,CASSQRQVNSNQPQHF,TGCGCCAGCAGCCAACGACAAGTTAATAGCAATCAGCCCCAGCATTTT
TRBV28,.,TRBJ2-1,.,CASSQAPSYNEQFF,TGTGCCAGCAGTCAAGCCCCCTCCTACAATGAGCAGTTCTTC
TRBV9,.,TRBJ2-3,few,CASSVRSGASTDTQYF,TGTGCCAGCAGCGTCCGAAGCGGTGCTAGCACAGATACGCAGTATTTT
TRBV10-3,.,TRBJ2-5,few,CAISDRAGRQETQYF,TGTGCCATCAGTGATCGAGCGGGTCGACAAGAGACCCAGTACTTC